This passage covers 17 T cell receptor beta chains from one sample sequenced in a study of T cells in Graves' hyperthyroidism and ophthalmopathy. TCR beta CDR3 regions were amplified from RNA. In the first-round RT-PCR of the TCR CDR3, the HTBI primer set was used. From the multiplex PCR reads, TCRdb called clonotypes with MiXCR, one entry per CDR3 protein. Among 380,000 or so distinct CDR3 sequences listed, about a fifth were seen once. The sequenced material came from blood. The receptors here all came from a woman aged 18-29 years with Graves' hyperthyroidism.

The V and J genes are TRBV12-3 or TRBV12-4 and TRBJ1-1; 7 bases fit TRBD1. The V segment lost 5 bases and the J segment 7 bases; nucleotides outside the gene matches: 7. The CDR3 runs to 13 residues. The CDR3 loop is CASSVDRLGEAFF. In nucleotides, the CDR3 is TGTGCCAGCAGTGTGGACAGGCTCGGTGAAGCTTTCTTT.

The CDR3: CAWSPLDRGGTDTQYF. As DNA, the CDR3 is TGTGCCTGGAGTCCTCTCGACAGGGGCGGCACAGATACGCAGTATTTT. The chain combines TRBV30 with TRBJ2-3; TRBD1 matches at 8 bases. Germline CDR1 reads GTSNPN; CDR2 reads SVGIG (reference sequence). With V trimmed by 2 bases and J by 1 base, 8 bases remained unmatched. The CDR3 totals 16 residues.

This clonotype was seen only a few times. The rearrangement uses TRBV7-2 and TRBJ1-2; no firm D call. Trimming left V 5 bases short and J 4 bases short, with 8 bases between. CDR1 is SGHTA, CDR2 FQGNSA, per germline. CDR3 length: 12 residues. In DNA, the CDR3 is TGTGCCAGCAGCCTTCTTGTCTATGGCTACACCTTC. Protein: CASSLLVYGYTF. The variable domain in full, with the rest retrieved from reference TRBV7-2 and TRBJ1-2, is GAGVSQSPSNKVTEKGKDVELRCDPISGHTALYWYRQSLGQGLEFLIYFQGNSAPDKSGLPSDRFSAERTGGSVSTLTIQRTQQEDSAVYLCASSLLVYGYTFGSGTRLTVV.

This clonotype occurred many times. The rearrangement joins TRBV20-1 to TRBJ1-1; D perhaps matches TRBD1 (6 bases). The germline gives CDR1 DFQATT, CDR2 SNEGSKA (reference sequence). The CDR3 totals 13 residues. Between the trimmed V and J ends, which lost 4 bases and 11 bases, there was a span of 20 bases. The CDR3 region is CSATPTGPRGAFF. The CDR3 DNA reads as TGCAGTGCTACACCTACAGGGCCACGTGGTGCTTTCTTT.

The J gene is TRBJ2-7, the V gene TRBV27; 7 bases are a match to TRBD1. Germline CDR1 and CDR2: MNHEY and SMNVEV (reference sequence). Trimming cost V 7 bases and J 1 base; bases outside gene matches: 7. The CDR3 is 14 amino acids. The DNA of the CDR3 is TGTGCCAGCACCCCCACGACAGGGTCCTACGAGCAGTACTTC. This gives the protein CASTPTTGSYEQYF.

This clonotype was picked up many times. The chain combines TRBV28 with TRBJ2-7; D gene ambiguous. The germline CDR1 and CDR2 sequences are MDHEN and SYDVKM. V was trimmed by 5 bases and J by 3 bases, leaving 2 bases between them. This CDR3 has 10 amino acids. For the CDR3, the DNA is TGTGCCAGCAGTAACTACGAGCAGTACTTC. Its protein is CASSNYEQYF.

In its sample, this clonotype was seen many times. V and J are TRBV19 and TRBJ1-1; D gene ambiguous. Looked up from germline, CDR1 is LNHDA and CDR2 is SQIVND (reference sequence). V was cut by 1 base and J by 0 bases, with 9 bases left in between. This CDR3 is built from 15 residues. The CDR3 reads CASSIGRHLNTEAFF. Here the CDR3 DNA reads TGTGCCAGTAGTATAGGCCGCCACTTGAACACTGAAGCTTTCTTT.

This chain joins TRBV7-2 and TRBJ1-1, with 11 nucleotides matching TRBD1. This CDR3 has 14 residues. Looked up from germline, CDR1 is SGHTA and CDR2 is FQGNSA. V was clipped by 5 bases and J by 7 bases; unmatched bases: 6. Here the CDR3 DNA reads TGTGCCAGCAGCCTAGGGGACAGGGGGTTTGAAGCTTTCTTT. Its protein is CASSLGDRGFEAFF. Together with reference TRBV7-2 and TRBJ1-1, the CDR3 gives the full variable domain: GAGVSQSPSNKVTEKGKDVELRCDPISGHTALYWYRQSLGQGLEFLIYFQGNSAPDKSGLPSDRFSAERTGGSVSTLTIQRTQQEDSAVYLCASSLGDRGFEAFFGQGTRLTVV.

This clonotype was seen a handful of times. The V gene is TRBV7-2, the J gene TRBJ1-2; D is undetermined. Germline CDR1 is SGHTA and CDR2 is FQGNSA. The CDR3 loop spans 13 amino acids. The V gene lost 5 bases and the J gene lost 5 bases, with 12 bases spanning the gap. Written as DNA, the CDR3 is TGTGCCAGCAGCCCTGGTTCGGGTTATGGCTACACCTTC. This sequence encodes CASSPGSGYGYTF.

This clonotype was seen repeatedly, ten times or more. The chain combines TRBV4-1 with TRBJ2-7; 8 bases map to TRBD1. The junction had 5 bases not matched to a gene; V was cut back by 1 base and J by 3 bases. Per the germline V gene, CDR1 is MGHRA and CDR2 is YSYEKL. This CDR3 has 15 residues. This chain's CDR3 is CASSQADRDVYEQYF. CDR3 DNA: TGCGCCAGCAGCCAAGCGGACAGGGATGTCTACGAGCAGTACTTC.

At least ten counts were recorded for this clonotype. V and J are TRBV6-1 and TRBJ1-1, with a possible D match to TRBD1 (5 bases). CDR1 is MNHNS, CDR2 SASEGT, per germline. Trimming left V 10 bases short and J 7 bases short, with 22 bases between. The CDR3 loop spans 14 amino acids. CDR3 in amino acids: CATSGGGDDVEAFF. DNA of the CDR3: TGTGCCACCTCTGGGGGGGGTGACGATGTTGAAGCTTTCTTT.

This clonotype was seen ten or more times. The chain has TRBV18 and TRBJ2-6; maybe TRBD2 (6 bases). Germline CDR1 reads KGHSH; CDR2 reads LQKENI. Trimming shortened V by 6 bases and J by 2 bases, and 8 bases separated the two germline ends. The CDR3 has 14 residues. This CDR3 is CASSGTAGANVLTF. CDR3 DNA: TGTGCCAGCTCTGGGACTGCTGGGGCCAACGTCCTGACTTTC.

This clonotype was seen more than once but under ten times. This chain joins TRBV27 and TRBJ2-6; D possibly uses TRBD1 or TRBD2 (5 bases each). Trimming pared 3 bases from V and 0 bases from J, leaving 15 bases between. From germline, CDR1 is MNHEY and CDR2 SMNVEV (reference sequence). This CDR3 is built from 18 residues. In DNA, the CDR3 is TGTGCCAGCAGTTTCATGTGGGACGGATACTCTGGGGCCAACGTCCTGACTTTC. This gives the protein CASSFMWDGYSGANVLTF.

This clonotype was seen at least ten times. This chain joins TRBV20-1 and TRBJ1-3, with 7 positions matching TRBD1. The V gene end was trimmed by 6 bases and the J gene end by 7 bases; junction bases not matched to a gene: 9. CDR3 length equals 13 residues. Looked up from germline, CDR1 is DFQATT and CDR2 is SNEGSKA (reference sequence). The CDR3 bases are TGCAGTGCGGCCAGACCCAGGGGGAACACCATATATTTT. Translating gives CSAARPRGNTIYF.

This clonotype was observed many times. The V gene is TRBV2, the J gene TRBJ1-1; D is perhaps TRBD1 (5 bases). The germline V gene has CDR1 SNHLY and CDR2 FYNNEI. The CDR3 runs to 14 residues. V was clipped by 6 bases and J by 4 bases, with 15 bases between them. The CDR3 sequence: CASRGALRSTEAFF. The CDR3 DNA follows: TGTGCCAGCAGAGGGGCCCTCAGGAGCACTGAAGCTTTCTTT.

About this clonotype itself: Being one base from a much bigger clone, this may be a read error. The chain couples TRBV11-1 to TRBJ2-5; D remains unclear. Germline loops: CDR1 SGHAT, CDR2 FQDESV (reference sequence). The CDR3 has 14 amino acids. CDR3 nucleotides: TGTGCCAGCAGTCCGAGAATCGTCCAAGAGGCCCAGTACTTC. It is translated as CASSPRIVQEAQYF.

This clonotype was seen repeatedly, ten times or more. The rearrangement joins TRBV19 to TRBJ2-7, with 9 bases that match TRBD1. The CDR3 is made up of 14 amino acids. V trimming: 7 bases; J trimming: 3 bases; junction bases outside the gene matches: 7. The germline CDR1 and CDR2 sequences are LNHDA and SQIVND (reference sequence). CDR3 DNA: TGTGCCAGTACCCCCGGGACAGGGTACTACGAGCAGTACTTC. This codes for CASTPGTGYYEQYF.